Detailed here is one T cell receptor (beta chain). Antigen specificity is unknown. TCRdb's copy holds only in-frame clones and misses some; the assay was immunoSEQ multiplex PCR. The data show some 100,000 clones, about 87% seen once. These data are taken from a study of T cell responses to AZD1222 COVID-19 vaccine. Trimming removed 3 bases from V and 7 bases from J, with 10 bases in between. Germline CDR1 reads SGDLS; CDR2 reads YYNGEE. CDR3 length equals 12 residues. Study-wide points: Per reports, nearly half of all spike-specific TCRs target regions that are unmutated in variants. The study found Spike-specific TCR breadth and depth rose after two AZD1222 doses. Donors were largely white British and mainly female; clonal diversity was possibly underestimated. Only a handful of AZD1222 recipients, more than five in all, had baseline seropositivity.

V gene TRBV9 combines with J gene TRBJ1-2; D not certain. This receptor was taken from an adult in good health. Sequenced material: peripheral blood, taken on day 0 of AZD1222 vaccination. CDR3 bases: TGTGCCAGCAGCGCTCTCGATGGTGGCTACACCTTC. It yields the protein CASSALDGGYTF.